In this sample, the clone carrying this T cell receptor beta chain turned up once. The antigen is unknown. This specimen belongs to a study of cytomegalovirus exposure and HLA in healthy donors. For the study at large: Membership in the Caucasian-associated ancestry cluster was found for 65% to 85% of a few hundred genotyped donors. Points from the study as a whole: Reportedly, cytomegalovirus status was diagnosed with high sensitivity and specificity. Indistinguishable V segments, including TRBV6-2 and TRBV6-3, were excluded.

The PCR used 60 Vbeta and 13 Jbeta primers. The assay was immunoSEQ multiplex PCR, and TCRdb's table has in-frame clones only and misses some. The sample lists about 190,000 clones, roughly 87% occurring once. The germline V gene has CDR1 MNHNS and CDR2 SASEGT. Trimming took 6 bases from V and 0 from J, leaving 9 bases between them. The CDR3 consists of 13 residues. The sequencing sample was made of PBMCs. The sequence was obtained from a boy aged 2 to 9 in good health and CMV-seronegative. J is TRBJ2-7 and V is TRBV6-1, with D perhaps matching TRBD1 (5 bases). CDR3 amino acids: CASRVDSSYEQYF. The CDR3 DNA is TGTGCCAGCAGGGTCGACAGCTCCTACGAGCAGTACTTC.